A single count supports the clone carrying this T cell receptor beta chain. The V and J ends lost 3 bases and 4 bases, in that order; junction bases with no gene match: 4. This CDR3 is 15 amino acids long. CDR1 and CDR2 (germline): KGHSH, LQKENI. The data were obtained in a study of control samples from healthy donors and cancer patients. Profiled with immunoSEQ multiplex PCR; TCRdb holds only in-frame clones, not every one. In the table there are more than 95,000 clones, around nine tenths of which are singletons. The receptor comes from a woman between 65 and 79 years old in good health. The chain joins TRBV18 to TRBJ1-5; 9 bases map to TRBD1. The sample consisted of blood. The CDR3 DNA follows: TGTGCCAGCTCACCTTGGACAGGGGTGAATCAGCCCCAGCATTTT. This encodes CASSPWTGVNQPQHF.